This T cell receptor (beta chain) was recovered during a study of T cells expressing NK-cell markers (dated by TCRdb to the early 2020s). For context, the study as a whole: Several donors provided sorted CD3+CD56+NKG2C+, CD3+CD56+NKG2C- and CD3+CD56-NKG2C+ T-cell subsets, whose TCR beta-chain repertoires were profiled. Sequencing of the libraries produced 2 x 150 bp reads on Illumina HiSeq 2000/2500, MiSeq or NextSeq. Of the eight sequenced donors, seven were found to be HCMV-seropositive and one was found to be HCMV-seronegative. All eight donors whose samples were sequenced were randomly selected healthy volunteers, three of them men and five women.

To note about this clonotype: Which antigen it targets is not known.

Broad study findings and their caveats: Whether the expanded NKG2C-expressing T cell clones were specific for HCMV antigens remained unclear. In six donors, the dominant CD3+CD56+NKG2C+ clonotypes ranked among the top 10 CD8+ clonotypes, making up roughly 1.0-8% of CD8+ T cells. Those dominant clonotypes were again the most abundant among CD3+CD56-NKG2C+ cells in a few donors, at about 28.3-60.1%.

The CDR3, from cysteine to phenylalanine, totals 15 residues. Nucleotide data are not available. CDR1 and CDR2 are drawn from the germline V gene (reference sequence): MNHEY, SMNVEV. For sequencing, an Illumina HiSeq 2000 was employed. TCR beta cDNA libraries were made by 5'RACE template switching that added a universal primer site and unique molecular identifiers. cDNA synthesis was primed from the TCR beta constant segment and was followed by two successive PCR amplification steps. Per the original workflow: MIGEC was used to demultiplex reads and group reads by UMI, and MiTCR was used to assemble and quantify clonotypes. To exclude erroneous sequences, only TCR cDNA sequences supported by at least two reads were retained. The tcR package was used for downstream repertoire analysis, and clonotypes were matched across fractions by CDR3 nucleotide sequence plus V segment. VDJmatch was used to annotate antigen specificity against VDJdb, with one amino acid substitution in CDR3 allowed. TCRdb reprocessed the reads and lists each CDR3 protein sequence as a single entry, with no DNA. In this record, the V and J calls reflect TCRdb's handling and not the investigators' own analysis. This sample's table lists roughly 430,000 distinct CDR3 sequences. The biggest ten clones account for approximately 7% of the sample.

A commercial ELISA kit detecting HCMV-specific IgG in serum was used to determine HCMV serostatus. Peripheral blood mononuclear cells were isolated from blood by Ficoll density gradient centrifugation. This clonotype was sampled from a woman aged 18-70 years in good health. The material sequenced was blood T cells: a sorted CD56 or NKG2C T cell subset, CD4+ or CD8+ T cells, or bulk PBMC T cells (not recorded which). Recombination linked TRBV27 to TRBJ2-3; the D call from TCRdb, TRBD1, cannot be confirmed without DNA. CDR3 sequence: CASSLLPGAADTQYF.